This is a list of T cell receptor beta chains from one sample in a study of breast tumors, draining lymph nodes, adjacent tissues. TCRdb itself ran the multiplex PCR reads through MiXCR, one entry per CDR3 protein. Of approximately 210,000 distinct CDR3 sequences in the sample, 30% to 35% were seen once. Sequencing used axillary lymph node tissue. The source of these receptors is a female donor with breast cancer. Some clones in this sample may be carry-over from other donors' samples. The CDR3 runs from the conserved cysteine through the conserved F or W. D genes are given only for firm matches. For some rows the clone size is stated as once, few or many, or as a class when expanded; others skip it.

TRBJ1-2 many . TRBV5-8 CASSLAFKGWSGYTF TGTGCCAGCAGCTTGGCCTTTAAGGGATGGAGTGGCTACACCTTC
TRBJ1-2 many TRBD1 TRBV19 CASSPLGQSYGYTF TGTGCCAGTAGTCCCTTGGGACAGTCCTATGGCTACACCTTC
TRBJ2-1 . TRBD1 TRBV18 CASSRDRSYNEQFF TGTGCCAGCTCACGGGACAGATCCTACAATGAGCAGTTCTTC
TRBJ2-7 once . TRBV29-1 CSVDPGAYEQYF TGCAGCGTTGACCCAGGGGCCTACGAGCAGTACTTC
TRBJ2-5 many . TRBV7-8 CASSSGERQETQYF TGTGCCAGCAGCTCCGGTGAGCGTCAAGAGACCCAGTACTTC
TRBJ2-3 . TRBD2 TRBV20-1 CSAVLLAGGISTDTQYF TGCAGTGCTGTCTTGCTAGCGGGGGGGATAAGCACAGATACGCAGTATTTT
TRBJ2-5 many . TRBV19 CASSIGAKETQYF TGTGCCAGTAGTATAGGGGCAAAAGAGACCCAGTACTTC
TRBJ1-2 many . TRBV6-5 CASGHDRGYTF TGTGCCAGCGGGCACGATCGTGGCTACACCTTC
TRBJ2-7 . TRBD1 TRBV2 CASSVTGTGVGNEQYF TGTGCCAGCAGTGTGACCGGGACAGGGGTGGGTAACGAGCAGTACTTC
TRBJ2-7 many . TRBV11-2 CASSLGGQGYSYEQYF TGTGCCAGCAGCTTAGGAGGTCAGGGTTACTCCTACGAGCAGTACTTC
TRBJ1-2 many . TRBV2 CASSAGRSSYGYTF TGTGCCAGCAGTGCCGGAAGGTCTTCCTATGGCTACACCTTC
TRBJ1-2 many . TRBV14 CASSQGGQGGYTF TGTGCCAGCAGCCAAGGGGGACAAGGTGGCTACACCTTC
TRBJ1-4 many . TRBV15 CATSGWLSGFEKLFF TGTGCCACCAGCGGGTGGCTCTCAGGTTTTGAAAAACTGTTTTTT
TRBJ1-5 many TRBD1 TRBV2 CASSAIGGINQPQHF TGTGCCAGCAGTGCCATAGGGGGCATCAATCAGCCCCAGCATTTT
TRBJ2-1 many . TRBV14 CASSQGPLRSEVYNEQFF TGTGCCAGCAGCCAAGGTCCCCTTAGGAGTGAGGTTTACAATGAGCAGTTCTTC
TRBJ2-5 . TRBD1 TRBV6-2/TRBV6-3 CASSWTGNSETQYF TGTGCCAGCAGTTGGACAGGGAATTCGGAGACCCAGTACTTC
TRBJ1-6 . . TRBV24-1 CATSAPREGRDSPLHF TGTGCCACCAGTGCCCCTCGGGAGGGGCGAGATTCACCCCTCCACTTT
TRBJ1-5 few . TRBV6-5 CASSPRPRHDQPQHF TGTGCCAGCAGTCCCCGACCCCGGCACGATCAGCCCCAGCATTTT
TRBJ1-2 many . TRBV7-9 CASSFQGSNGYTF TGTGCCAGCAGCTTTCAGGGATCCAATGGCTACACCTTC
TRBJ2-1 many TRBD2 TRBV6-6 CASSYRGDYNEQFF TGTGCCAGCAGTTACCGGGGGGACTACAATGAGCAGTTCTTC